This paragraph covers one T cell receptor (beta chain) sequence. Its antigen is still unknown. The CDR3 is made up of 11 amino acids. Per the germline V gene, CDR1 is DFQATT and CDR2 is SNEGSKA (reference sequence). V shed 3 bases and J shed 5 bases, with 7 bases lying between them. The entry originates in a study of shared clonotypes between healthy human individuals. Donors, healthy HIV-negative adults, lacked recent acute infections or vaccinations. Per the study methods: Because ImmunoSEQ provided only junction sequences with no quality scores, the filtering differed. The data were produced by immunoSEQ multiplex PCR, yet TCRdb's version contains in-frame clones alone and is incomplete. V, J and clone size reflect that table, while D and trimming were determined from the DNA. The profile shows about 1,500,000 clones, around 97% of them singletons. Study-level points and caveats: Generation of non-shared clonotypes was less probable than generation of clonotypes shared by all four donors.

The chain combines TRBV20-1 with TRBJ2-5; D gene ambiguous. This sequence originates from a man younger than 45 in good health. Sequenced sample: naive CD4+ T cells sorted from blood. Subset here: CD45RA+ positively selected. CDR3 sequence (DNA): TGCAGTGCTAGGCCCTGGGAGACCCAGTACTTC. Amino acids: CSARPWETQYF.